Given below is one TCR beta chain in context. Its antigen is undetermined. The data stem from a study of Ad26.COV2.S vaccination and SARS-CoV-2 variants. Study-level background: Trial arm assignment for the donor was COV1001 Ad26.COV2.S. Ad26.COV2.S was injected intramuscularly once or twice, 56 days apart.

Treatment here: about 20 received Ad26.COV2.S at low or high dose, single or two shots; about five received placebo; per-sample allocation not given. Samples came from day 63 after the first vaccine or placebo injection. The sample came from a Boston adult aged 18-55 years. This CDR3 comprises 12 residues. V shed 0 bases and J shed 6 bases, with 7 bases lying between them. The V gene's germline CDR1 is GTSNPN and CDR2 SVGIG (reference sequence). Study-wide results and caveats: Vaccine recipients and placebo recipients showed similar non-spike TCR breadth.

Profiled with immunoSEQ multiplex PCR; TCRdb holds only in-frame clones, not every one. The profile shows approximately 280,000 clones, about 87% of them singletons. The specimen was peripheral blood, collected in a trial of Ad26.COV2.S vaccine versus placebo. The TCR sequence derives from a person between 18 and 59 years old who received the Ad26.COV2.S COVID-19 vaccine or a placebo. This sequence joins TRBV30 and TRBJ2-3; the D is unclear. CDR3 amino acids: CAWSVLGDTQYF. The CDR3 DNA follows: TGTGCCTGGAGTGTGTTGGGGGATACGCAGTATTTT.